This T cell receptor (beta chain) was obtained from a study of CD8+CD57+ T cells in acquired aplastic anemia. CDR1 and CDR2 (germline): SGDLS, YYNGEE. Trimming removed 5 bases at V and 5 bases at J, with 17 bases between. The CDR3 sequence is 15 residues long. Those patients picked for sequencing had displayed CD8+CD57+ cell expansion on flow cytometry. It was genomic DNA that served as the template for profiling TCR beta VDJ and CDR3. TCRdb called the reads again in MiXCR, with one record for every CDR3 protein. The table includes 310,000 or so distinct CDR3 sequences, 56% detected once. This clonotype was sampled from a human donor with aplastic anemia. This chain links TRBV9 with TRBJ1-5, with a possible D match to TRBD1 (5 bases). Sequencing was done on a sample of sorted CD4+, CD8+, or CD8+CD57+ T cells (not recorded which) from PBMCs. The CDR3 protein is CASSEALGDHQPQHF. In nucleotides, the CDR3 is TGTGCCAGCAGTGAAGCACTAGGGGACCATCAGCCCCAGCATTTT.